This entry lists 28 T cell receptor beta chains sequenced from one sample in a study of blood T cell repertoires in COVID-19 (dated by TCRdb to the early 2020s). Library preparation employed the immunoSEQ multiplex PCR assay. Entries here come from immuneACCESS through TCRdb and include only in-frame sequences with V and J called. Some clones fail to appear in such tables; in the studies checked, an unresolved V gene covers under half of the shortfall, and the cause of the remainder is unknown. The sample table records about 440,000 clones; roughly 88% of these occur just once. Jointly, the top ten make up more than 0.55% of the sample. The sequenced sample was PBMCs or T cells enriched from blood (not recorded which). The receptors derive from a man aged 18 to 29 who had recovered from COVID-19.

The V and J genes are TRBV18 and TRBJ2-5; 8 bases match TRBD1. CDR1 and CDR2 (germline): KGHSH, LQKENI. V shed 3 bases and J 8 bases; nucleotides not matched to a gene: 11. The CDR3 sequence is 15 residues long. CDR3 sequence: CASSPPTTGAGTQYF. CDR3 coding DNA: TGTGCCAGCTCACCTCCGACGACAGGGGCAGGAACCCAGTACTTC.

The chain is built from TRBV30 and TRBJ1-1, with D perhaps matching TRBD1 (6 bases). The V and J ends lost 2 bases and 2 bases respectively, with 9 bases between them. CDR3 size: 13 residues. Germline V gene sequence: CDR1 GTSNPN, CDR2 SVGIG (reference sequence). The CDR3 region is CAWSMTGNTEAFF. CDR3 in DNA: TGTGCCTGGAGTATGACAGGAAACACTGAAGCTTTCTTT.

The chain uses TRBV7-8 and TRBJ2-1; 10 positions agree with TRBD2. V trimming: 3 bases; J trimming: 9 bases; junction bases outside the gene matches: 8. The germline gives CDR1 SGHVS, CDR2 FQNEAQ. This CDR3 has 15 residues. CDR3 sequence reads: CASSLSLAGDSEQFF. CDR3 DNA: TGTGCCAGCAGCTTGAGTCTAGCGGGAGACAGTGAGCAGTTCTTC.

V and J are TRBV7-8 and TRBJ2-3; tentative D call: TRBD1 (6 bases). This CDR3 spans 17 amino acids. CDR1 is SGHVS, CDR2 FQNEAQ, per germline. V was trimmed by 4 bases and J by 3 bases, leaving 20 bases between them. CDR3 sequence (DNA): TGTGCCAGCAGCTCCGGACCCGGGACACGCGTAACAGATACGCAGTATTTT. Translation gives CASSSGPGTRVTDTQYF.

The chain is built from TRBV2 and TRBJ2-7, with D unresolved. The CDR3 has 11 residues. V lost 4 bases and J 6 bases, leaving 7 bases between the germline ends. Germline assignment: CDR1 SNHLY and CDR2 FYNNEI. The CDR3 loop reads CASSVQSEQYF. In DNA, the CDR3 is TGTGCCAGCAGTGTTCAATCCGAGCAGTACTTC.

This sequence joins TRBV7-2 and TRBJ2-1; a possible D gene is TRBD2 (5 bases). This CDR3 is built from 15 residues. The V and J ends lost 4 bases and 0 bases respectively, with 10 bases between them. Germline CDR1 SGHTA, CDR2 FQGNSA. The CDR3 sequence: CASSSSGNSYNEQFF. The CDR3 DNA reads TGTGCCAGCAGCTCATCCGGGAACTCCTACAATGAGCAGTTCTTC. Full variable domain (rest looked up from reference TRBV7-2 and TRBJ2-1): GAGVSQSPSNKVTEKGKDVELRCDPISGHTALYWYRQSLGQGLEFLIYFQGNSAPDKSGLPSDRFSAERTGGSVSTLTIQRTQQEDSAVYLCASSSSGNSYNEQFFGPGTRLTVL.

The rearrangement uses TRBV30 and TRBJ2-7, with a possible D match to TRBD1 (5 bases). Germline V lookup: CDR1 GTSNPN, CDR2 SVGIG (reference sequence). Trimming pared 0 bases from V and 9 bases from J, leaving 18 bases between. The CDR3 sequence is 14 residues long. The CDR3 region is CAWSVIRGHSGQYF. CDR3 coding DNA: TGTGCCTGGAGTGTAATCCGAGGACATTCCGGGCAGTACTTC.

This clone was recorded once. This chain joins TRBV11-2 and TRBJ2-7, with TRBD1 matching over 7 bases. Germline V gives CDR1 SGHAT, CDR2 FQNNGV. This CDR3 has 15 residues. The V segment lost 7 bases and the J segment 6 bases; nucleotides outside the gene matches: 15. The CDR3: CASNRWTGLYGEQYF. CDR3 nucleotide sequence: TGTGCCAGCAATAGATGGACAGGACTCTATGGCGAGCAGTACTTC.

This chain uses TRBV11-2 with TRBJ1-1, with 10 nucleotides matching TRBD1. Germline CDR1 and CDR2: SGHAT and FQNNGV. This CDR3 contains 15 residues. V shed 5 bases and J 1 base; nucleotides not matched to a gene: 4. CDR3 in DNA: TGTGCCAGCAGCGCTAGGGACAGGGGGAACACTGAAGCTTTCTTT. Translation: CASSARDRGNTEAFF. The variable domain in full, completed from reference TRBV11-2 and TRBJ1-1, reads EAGVAQSPRYKIIEKRQSVAFWCNPISGHATLYWYQQILGQGPKLLIQFQNNGVVDDSQLPKDRFSAERLKGVDSTLKIQPAKLEDSAVYLCASSARDRGNTEAFFGQGTRLTVV.

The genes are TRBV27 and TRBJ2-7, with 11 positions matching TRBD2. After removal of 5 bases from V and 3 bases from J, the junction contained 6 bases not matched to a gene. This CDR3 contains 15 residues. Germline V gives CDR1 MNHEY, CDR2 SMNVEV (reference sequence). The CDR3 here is CASSPTSGTYYEQYF. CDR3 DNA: TGTGCCAGCAGTCCGACTAGCGGGACCTACTACGAGCAGTACTTC.

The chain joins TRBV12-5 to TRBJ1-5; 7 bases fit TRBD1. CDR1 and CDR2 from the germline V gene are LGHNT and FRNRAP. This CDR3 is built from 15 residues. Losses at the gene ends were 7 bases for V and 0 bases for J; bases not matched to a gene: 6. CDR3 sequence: CASAEGAYSNQPQHF. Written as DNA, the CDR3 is TGTGCTAGTGCGGAGGGGGCCTATAGCAATCAGCCCCAGCATTTT.

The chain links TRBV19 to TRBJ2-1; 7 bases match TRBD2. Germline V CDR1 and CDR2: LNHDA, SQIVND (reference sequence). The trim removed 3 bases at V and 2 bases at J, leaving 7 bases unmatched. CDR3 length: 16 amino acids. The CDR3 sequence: CASSIVVGGAYNEQFF. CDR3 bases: TGTGCCAGTAGTATCGTGGTTGGGGGGGCCTACAATGAGCAGTTCTTC.

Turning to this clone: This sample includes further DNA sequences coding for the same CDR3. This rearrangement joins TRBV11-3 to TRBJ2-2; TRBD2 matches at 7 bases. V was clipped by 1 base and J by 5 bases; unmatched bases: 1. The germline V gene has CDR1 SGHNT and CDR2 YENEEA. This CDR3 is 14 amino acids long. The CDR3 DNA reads TGTGCCAGCAGCTTAGCGGGGGGTACCGGGGAGCTGTTTTTT. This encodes CASSLAGGTGELFF.

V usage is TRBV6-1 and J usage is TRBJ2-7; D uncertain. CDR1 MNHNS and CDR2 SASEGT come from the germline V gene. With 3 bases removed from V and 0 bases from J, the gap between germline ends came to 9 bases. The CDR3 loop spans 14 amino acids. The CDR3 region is CASSDNYYSYEQYF. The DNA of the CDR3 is TGTGCCAGCAGTGACAACTACTACTCCTACGAGCAGTACTTC.

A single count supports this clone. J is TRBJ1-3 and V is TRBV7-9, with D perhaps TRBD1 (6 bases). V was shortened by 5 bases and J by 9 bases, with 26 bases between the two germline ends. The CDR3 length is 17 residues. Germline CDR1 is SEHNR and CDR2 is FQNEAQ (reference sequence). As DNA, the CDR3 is TGTGCCAGCAGCCCGTCCTCGACAGGTCGTTCGCTGAGCACCATATATTTT. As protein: CASSPSSTGRSLSTIYF.

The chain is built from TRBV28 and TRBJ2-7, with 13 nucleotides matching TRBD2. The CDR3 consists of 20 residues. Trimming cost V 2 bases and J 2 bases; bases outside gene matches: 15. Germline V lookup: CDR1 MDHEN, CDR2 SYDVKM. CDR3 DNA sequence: TGTGCCAGCAGTTTAGGGAGTCACGGGACTAGCGGGAACTGGGCCTACGAGCAGTACTTC. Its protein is CASSLGSHGTSGNWAYEQYF.

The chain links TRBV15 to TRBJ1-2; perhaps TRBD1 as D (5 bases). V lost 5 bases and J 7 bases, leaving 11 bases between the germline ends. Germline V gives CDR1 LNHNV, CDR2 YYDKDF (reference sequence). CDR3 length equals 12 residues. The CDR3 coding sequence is TGTGCCACCAGCGCCCTGGGGCCTGGCTACACCTTC. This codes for CATSALGPGYTF.

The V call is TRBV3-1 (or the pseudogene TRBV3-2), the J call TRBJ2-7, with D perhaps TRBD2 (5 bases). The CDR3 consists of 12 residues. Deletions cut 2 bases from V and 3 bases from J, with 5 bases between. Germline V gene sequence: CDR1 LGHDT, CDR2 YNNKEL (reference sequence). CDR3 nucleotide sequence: TGTGCCAGCAGCCAAACTAGCTACGAGCAGTACTTC. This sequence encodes CASSQTSYEQYF.

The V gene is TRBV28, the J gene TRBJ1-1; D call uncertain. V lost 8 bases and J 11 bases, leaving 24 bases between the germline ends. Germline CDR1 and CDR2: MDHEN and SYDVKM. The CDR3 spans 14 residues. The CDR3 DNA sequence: TGTGCCAGCTGCCCGGGTGTGGGAGTTCCGTCGGCTTTCTTT. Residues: CASCPGVGVPSAFF. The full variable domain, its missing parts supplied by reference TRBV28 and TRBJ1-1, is DVKVTQSSRYLVKRTGEKVFLECVQDMDHENMFWYRQDPGLGLRLIYFSYDVKMKEKGDIPEGYSVSREKKERFSLILESASTNQTSMYLCASCPGVGVPSAFFGQGTRLTVV.

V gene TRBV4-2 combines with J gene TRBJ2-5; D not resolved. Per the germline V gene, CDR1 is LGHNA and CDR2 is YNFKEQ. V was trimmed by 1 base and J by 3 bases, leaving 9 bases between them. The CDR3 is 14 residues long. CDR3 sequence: CASSQGAQKETQYF. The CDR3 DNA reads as TGTGCCAGCAGCCAAGGGGCCCAAAAAGAGACCCAGTACTTC.

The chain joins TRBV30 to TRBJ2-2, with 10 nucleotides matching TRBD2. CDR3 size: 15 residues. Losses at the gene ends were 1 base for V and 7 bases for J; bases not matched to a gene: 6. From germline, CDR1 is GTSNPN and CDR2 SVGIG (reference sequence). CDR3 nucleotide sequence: TGTGCCTGGAGTGGGACTAGCGGACGAAACGGGGAGCTGTTTTTT. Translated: CAWSGTSGRNGELFF.

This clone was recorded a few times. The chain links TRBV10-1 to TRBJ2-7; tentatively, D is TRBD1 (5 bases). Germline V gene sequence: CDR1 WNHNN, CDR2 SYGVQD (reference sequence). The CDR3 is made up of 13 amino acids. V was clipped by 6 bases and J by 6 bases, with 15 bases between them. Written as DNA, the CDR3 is TGCGCCAGCAGGCTGACAGCCATGGGCGAGCAGTACTTC. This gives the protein CASRLTAMGEQYF.

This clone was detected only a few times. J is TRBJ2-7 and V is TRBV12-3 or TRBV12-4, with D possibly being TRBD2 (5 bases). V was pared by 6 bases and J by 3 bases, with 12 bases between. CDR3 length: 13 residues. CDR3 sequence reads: CASRRAVNYEQYF. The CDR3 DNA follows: TGTGCCAGCAGGAGGGCCGTAAACTACGAGCAGTACTTC.

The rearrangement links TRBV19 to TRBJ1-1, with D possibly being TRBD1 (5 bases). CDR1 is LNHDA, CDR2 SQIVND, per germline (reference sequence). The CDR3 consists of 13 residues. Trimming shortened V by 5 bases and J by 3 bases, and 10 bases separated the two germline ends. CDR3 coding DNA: TGTGCCAGTAGTTCCGGCAGGGACACTGAAGCTTTCTTT. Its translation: CASSSGRDTEAFF.

CDR3: CASSQGQDSNQPQHF. The CDR3 bases are TGTGCCAGCAGCCAGGGACAGGATAGCAATCAGCCCCAGCATTTT. V gene TRBV3-1 (or the pseudogene TRBV3-2) combines with J gene TRBJ1-5, with TRBD1 matching 8 bases. The CDR3 runs 15 residues. CDR1 and CDR2 from the germline V gene are LGHDT and YNNKEL (reference sequence). J gave up 0 bases and V 3 bases, and 1 base lay outside the gene matches.

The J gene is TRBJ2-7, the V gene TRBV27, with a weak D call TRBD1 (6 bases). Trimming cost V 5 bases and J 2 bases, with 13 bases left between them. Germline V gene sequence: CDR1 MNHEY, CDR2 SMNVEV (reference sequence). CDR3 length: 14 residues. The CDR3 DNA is TGTGCCAGCAGTAAACAGGGTTTAGCCTACGAGCAGTACTTC. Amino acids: CASSKQGLAYEQYF.

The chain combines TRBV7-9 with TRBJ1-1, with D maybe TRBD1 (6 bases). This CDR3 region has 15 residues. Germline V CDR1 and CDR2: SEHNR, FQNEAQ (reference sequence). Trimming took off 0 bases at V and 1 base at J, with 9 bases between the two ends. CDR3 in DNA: TGTGCCAGCAGCTTAGCTTTGGGGGCGAACACTGAAGCTTTCTTT. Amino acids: CASSLALGANTEAFF. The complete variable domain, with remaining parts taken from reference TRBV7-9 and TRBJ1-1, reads DTGVSQNPRHKITKRGQNVTFRCDPISEHNRLYWYRQTLGQGPEFLTYFQNEAQLEKSRLLSDRFSAERPKGSFSTLEIQRTEQGDSAMYLCASSLALGANTEAFFGQGTRLTVV.

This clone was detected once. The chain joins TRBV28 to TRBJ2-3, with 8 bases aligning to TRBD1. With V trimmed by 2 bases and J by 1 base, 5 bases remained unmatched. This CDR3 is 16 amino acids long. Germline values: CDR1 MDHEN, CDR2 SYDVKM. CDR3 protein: CASSLEPGQGTDTQYF. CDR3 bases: TGTGCCAGCAGTTTAGAACCGGGACAGGGCACAGATACGCAGTATTTT.